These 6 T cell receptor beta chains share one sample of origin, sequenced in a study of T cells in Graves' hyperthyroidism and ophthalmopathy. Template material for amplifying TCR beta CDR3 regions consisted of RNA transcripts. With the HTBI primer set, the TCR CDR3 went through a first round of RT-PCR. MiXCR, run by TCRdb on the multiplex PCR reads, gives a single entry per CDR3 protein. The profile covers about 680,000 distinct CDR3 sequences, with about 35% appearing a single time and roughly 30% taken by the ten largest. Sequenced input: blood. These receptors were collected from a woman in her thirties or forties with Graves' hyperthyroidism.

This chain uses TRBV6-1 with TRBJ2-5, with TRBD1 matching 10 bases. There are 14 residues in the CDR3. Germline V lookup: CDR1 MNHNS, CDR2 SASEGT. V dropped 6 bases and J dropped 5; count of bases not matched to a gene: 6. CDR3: CASSGQGEYETQYF. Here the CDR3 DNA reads TGTGCCAGCAGCGGACAGGGGGAATACGAGACCCAGTACTTC.

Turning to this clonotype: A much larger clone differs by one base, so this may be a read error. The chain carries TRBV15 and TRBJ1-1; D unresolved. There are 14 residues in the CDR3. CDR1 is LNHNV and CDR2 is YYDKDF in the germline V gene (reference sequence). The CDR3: CATSRAGANTAAFF. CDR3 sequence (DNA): TGTGCCACCAGCAGAGCGGGAGCGAACACTGCAGCTTTCTTT.

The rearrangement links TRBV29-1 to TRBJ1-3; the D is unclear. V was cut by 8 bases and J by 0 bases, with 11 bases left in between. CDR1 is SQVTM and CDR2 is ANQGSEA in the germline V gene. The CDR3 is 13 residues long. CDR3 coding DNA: TGCAGCTCGGGCTTGACCTCTGGAAACACCATATATTTT. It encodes CSSGLTSGNTIYF. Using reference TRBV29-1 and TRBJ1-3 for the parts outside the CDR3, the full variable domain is SAVISQKPSRDICQRGTSLTIQCQVDSQVTMMFWYRQQPGQSLTLIATANQGSEATYESGFVIDKFPISRPNLTFSTLTVSNMSPEDSSIYLCSSGLTSGNTIYFGEGSWLTVV.

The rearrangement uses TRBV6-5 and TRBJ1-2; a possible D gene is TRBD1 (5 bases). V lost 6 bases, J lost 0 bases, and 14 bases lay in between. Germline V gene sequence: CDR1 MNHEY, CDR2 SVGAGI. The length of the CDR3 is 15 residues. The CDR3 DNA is TGTGCCAGCAGACGCCCGGGACCTGCTAACTATGGCTACACCTTC. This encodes CASRRPGPANYGYTF.

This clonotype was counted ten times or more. The CDR3 here is CATSDGTGAVDYGYTF. CDR3 coding DNA: TGTGCCACCAGTGATGGGACAGGGGCAGTTGACTATGGCTACACCTTC. The chain has TRBV24-1 and TRBJ1-2, with 10 bases matching TRBD1. Trimming took 3 bases from V and 3 from J; bases not matched to a gene: 6. The CDR3 totals 16 residues. The V gene's germline CDR1 is KGHDR and CDR2 SFDVKD.

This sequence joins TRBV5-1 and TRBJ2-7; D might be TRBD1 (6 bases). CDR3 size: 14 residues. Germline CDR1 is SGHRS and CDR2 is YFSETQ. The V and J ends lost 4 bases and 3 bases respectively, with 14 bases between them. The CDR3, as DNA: TGCGCCAGCAGCGTGGACAGACAGCTCTACGAGCAGTACTTC. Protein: CASSVDRQLYEQYF. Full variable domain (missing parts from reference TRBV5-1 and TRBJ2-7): KAGVTQTPRYLIKTRGQQVTLSCSPISGHRSVSWYQQTPGQGLQFLFEYFSETQRNKGNFPGRFSGRQFSNSRSEMNVSTLELGDSALYLCASSVDRQLYEQYFGPGTRLTVT.